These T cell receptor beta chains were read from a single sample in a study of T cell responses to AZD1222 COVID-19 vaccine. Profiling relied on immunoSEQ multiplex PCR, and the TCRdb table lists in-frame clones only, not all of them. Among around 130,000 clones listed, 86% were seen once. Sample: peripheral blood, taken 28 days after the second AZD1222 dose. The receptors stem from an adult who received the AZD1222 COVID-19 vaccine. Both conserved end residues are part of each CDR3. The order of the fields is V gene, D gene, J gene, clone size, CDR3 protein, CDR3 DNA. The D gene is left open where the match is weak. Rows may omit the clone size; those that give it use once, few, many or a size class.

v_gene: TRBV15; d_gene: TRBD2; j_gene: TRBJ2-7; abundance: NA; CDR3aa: CATSRDPTSGLREQYF; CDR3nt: TGTGCCACCAGCAGAGATCCAACTAGCGGGCTTCGGGAGCAGTACTTC
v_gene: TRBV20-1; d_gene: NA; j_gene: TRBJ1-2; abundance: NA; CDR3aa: CSARTEDGYTF; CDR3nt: TGCAGTGCCAGGACAGAGGATGGCTACACCTTC
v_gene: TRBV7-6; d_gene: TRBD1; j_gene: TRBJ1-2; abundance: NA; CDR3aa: CASSTRQGARDGYTF; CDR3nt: TGTGCCAGCAGCACTAGACAGGGGGCGCGGGATGGCTACACCTTC
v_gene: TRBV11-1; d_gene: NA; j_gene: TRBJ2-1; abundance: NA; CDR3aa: CANGKRSYNEQFF; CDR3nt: TGTGCCAACGGGAAACGCTCCTACAATGAGCAGTTCTTC
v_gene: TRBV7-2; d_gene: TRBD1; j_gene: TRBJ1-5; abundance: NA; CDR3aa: CASSPGGFNQPQHF; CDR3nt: TGTGCCAGCAGCCCAGGGGGCTTCAATCAGCCCCAGCATTTT
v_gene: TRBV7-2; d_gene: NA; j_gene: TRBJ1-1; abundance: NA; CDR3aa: CASSFGGNTEAFF; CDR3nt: TGTGCCAGCAGCTTTGGGGGGAACACTGAAGCTTTCTTT
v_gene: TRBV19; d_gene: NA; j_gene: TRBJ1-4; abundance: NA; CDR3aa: CASSLSGAGEKLFF; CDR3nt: TGTGCCAGTAGTCTAAGTGGCGCCGGCGAAAAACTGTTTTTT
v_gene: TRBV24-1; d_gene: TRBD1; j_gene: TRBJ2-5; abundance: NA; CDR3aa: CATSDYRGETQYF; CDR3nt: TGTGCCACCAGTGATTACAGGGGGGAGACCCAGTACTTC
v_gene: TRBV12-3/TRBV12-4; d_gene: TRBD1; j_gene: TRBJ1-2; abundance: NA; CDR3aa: CASSPRGDYGYTF; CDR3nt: TGTGCCAGCAGCCCCAGGGGGGACTATGGCTACACCTTC
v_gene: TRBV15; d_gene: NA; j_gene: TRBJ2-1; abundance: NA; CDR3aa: CATSRDFGGSNEQFF; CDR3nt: TGTGCCACCAGCAGAGATTTCGGGGGCTCCAATGAGCAGTTCTTC
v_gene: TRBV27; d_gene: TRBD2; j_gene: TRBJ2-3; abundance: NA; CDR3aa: CASSFSWGGGADTQYF; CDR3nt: TGTGCCAGCAGTTTTTCCTGGGGGGGTGGCGCAGATACGCAGTATTTT
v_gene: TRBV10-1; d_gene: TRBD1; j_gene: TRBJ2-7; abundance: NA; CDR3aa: CASSRDRSGEQYF; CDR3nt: TGCGCCAGCAGCCGGGACAGATCCGGCGAGCAGTACTTC
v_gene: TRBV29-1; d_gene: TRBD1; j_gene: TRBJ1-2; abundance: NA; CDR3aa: CSVEDRGYYGYTF; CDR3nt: TGCAGCGTTGAGGACAGGGGGTACTATGGCTACACCTTC
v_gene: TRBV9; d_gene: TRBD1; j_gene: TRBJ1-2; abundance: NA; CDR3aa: CASSASGGTVRDF; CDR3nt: TGTGCCAGCAGCGCCTCCGGAGGGACAGTCCGTGACTTC
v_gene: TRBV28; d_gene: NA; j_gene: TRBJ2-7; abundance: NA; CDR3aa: CASSLPNEQYF; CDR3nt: TGTGCCAGCAGTTTACCGAACGAGCAGTACTTC
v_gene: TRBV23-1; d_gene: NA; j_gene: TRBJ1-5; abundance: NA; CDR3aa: CASSPPQDPGASNQPQHF; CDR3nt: TGCGCCAGCAGTCCCCCCCAGGATCCAGGGGCTAGCAATCAGCCCCAGCATTTT
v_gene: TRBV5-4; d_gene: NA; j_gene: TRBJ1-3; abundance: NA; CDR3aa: CAWARTSGNTIYF; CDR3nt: TGTGCCTGGGCACGGACCTCTGGAAACACCATATATTTT
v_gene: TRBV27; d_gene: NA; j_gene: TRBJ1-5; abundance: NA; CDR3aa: CASGDARTSNQPQHF; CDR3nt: TGTGCCAGCGGGGACGCGAGGACCAGTAATCAGCCCCAGCATTTT
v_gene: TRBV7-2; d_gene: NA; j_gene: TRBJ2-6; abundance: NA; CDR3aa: CASSLGGGASGANVLTF; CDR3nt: TGTGCCAGCAGCTTAGGCGGAGGGGCCTCTGGGGCCAACGTCCTGACTTTC
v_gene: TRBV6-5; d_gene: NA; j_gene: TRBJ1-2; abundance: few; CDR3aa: CASSYERGGVYGYTF; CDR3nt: TGTGCCAGCAGTTACGAGAGGGGGGGCGTCTATGGCTACACCTTC
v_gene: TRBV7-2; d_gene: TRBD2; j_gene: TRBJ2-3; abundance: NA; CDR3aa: CASSLESRLRGGLTDTQYF; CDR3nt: TGTGCCAGCAGCTTAGAGTCGAGATTGCGGGGGGGCTTAACAGATACGCAGTATTTT
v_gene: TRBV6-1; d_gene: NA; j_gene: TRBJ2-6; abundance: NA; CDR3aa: CASSVGGFSGANVLTF; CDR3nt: TGTGCCAGCAGTGTTGGTGGGTTCTCTGGGGCCAACGTCCTGACTTTC
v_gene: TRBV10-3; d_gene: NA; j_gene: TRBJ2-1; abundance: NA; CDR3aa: CAIGGDTSYNEQFF; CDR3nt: TGTGCCATAGGGGGGGACACCTCCTACAATGAGCAGTTCTTC
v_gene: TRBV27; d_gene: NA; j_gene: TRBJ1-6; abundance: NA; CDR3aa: CASRVWGGGSPLHF; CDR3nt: TGTGCCAGCAGGGTATGGGGCGGGGGTTCACCCCTCCACTTT
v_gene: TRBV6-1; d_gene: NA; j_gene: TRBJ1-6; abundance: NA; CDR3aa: CASSESGGSLYSPLHF; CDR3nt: TGTGCCAGCAGTGAAAGCGGAGGGAGTCTTTATTCACCCCTCCACTTT
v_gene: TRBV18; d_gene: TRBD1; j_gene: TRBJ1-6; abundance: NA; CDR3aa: CASSPTPGQGNSPLHF; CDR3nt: TGTGCCAGCTCACCTACTCCGGGACAGGGGAATTCACCCCTCCACTTT
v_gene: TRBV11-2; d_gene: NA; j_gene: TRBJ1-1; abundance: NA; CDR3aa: CASIVTSSGTEAFF; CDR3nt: TGTGCCAGCATCGTCACCTCGTCGGGGACTGAAGCTTTCTTT
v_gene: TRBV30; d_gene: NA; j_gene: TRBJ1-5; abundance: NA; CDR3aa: CAWSVFGGVSNQPQHF; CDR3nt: TGTGCCTGGAGTGTATTCGGGGGAGTAAGCAATCAGCCCCAGCATTTT
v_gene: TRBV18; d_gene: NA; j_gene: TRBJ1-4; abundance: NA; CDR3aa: CASSPGPGPLFF; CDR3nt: TGTGCCAGCTCCCCGGGACCGGGTCCACTGTTTTTT
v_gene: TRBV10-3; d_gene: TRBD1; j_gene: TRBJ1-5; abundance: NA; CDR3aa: CAISALGQGDQPQHF; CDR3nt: TGTGCCATCAGTGCCTTGGGACAGGGGGATCAGCCCCAGCATTTT
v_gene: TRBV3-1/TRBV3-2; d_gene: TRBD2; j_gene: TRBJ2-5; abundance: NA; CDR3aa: CASSQRLAANQETQYF; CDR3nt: TGTGCCAGCAGCCAGCGACTAGCGGCGAACCAAGAGACCCAGTACTTC
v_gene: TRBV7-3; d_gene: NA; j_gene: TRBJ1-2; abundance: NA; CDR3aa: CASSLNRGNYGYTF; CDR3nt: TGTGCCAGCAGCTTAAATCGGGGGAACTATGGCTACACCTTC
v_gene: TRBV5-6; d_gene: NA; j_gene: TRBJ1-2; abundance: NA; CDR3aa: CASSSLSGSVRSFAF; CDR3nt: TGTGCCAGCAGCTCCCTCAGTGGGTCGGTAAGAAGTTTTGCCTTC
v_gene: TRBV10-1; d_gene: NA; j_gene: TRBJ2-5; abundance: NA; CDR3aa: CASSAWGTAGTQYF; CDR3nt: TGCGCCAGCAGTGCCTGGGGCACGGCGGGGACCCAGTACTTC
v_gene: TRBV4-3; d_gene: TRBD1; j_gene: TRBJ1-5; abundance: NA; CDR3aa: CASSQVHRGYEPQHF; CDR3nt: TGCGCCAGCAGCCAAGTCCACAGGGGTTACGAGCCCCAGCATTTT
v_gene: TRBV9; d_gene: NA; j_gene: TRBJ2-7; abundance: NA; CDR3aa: CASSAHGGKTYEQYF; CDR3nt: TGTGCCAGCAGCGCGCACGGCGGAAAAACCTACGAGCAGTACTTC
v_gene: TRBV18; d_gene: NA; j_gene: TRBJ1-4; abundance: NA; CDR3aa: CASSPRIAGREEGRSEKLFF; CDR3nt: TGTGCCAGCTCACCACGGATTGCGGGGCGCGAGGAAGGTCGGTCTGAAAAACTGTTTTTT
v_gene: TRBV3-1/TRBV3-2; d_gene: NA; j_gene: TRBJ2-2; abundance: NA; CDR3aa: CASSPWAYTGELFF; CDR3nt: TGTGCCAGCAGCCCCTGGGCTTACACCGGGGAGCTGTTTTTT
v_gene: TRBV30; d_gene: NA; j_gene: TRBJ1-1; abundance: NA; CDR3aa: CAWSLGYNTEAFF; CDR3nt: TGTGCCTGGAGTCTAGGGTATAACACTGAAGCTTTCTTT
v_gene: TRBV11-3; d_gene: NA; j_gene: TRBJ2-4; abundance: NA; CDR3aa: CASSFIGVAKNIQYF; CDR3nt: TGTGCCAGCAGCTTTATAGGGGTGGCCAAAAACATTCAGTACTTC
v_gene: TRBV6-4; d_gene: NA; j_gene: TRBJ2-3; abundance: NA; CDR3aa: CASRTEPRSDTQYF; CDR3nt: TGTGCCAGTCGGACCGAGCCCCGGTCGGATACGCAGTATTTT
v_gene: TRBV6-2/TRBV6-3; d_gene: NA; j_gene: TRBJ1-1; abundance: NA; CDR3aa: CASSYADSNTEAFF; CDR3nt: TGTGCCAGCAGTTACGCAGATAGCAACACTGAAGCTTTCTTT
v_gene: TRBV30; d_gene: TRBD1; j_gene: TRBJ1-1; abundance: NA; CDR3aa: CAWTRDRDGAEAFF; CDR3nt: TGTGCCTGGACCAGAGACAGGGACGGGGCTGAAGCTTTCTTT
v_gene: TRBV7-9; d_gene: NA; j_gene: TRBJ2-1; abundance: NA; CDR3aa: CASRLMTGPTEQFF; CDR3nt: TGTGCCAGCAGGCTTATGACGGGACCTACTGAGCAGTTCTTC
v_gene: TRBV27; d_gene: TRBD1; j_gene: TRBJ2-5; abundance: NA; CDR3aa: CASSYVDRLLLLWETQYF; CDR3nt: TGTGCCAGCAGCTACGTGGACAGGCTACTTCTTCTCTGGGAGACCCAGTACTTC
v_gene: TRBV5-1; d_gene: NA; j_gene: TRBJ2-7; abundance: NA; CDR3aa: CASSKRDTDEQYF; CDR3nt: TGCGCCAGCAGCAAACGGGACACCGACGAGCAGTACTTC
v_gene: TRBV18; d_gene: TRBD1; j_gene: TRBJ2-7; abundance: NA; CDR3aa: CASSTPRDSIIEQYF; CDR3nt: TGTGCCAGCTCCACTCCACGGGACAGTATAATCGAGCAGTACTTC
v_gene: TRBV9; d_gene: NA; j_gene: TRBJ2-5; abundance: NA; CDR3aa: CASSAARGETQYF; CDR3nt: TGTGCCAGCAGCGCCGCCCGGGGAGAGACCCAGTACTTC
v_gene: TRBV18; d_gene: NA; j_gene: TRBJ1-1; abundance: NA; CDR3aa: CASSPGVRINTEAFF; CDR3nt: TGTGCCAGCTCACCAGGGGTGAGGATCAACACTGAAGCTTTCTTT
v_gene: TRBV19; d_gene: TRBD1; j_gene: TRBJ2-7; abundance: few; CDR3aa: CASSTRDRATYEQYF; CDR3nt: TGTGCCAGTAGTACCCGGGACAGGGCCACCTACGAGCAGTACTTC
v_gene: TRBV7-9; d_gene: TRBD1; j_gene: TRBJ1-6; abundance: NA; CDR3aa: CASSSSTGANSPLHF; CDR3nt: TGTGCCAGCAGCTCCTCCACAGGGGCTAATTCACCCCTCCACTTT
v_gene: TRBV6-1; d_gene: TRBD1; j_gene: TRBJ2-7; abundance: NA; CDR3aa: CASSEPDRGSYEQYF; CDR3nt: TGTGCCAGCAGTGAACCGGACAGGGGTTCCTACGAGCAGTACTTC
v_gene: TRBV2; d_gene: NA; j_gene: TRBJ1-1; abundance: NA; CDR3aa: CASTLDSNTEAFF; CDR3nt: TGTGCCAGCACCCTTGACAGTAACACTGAAGCTTTCTTT